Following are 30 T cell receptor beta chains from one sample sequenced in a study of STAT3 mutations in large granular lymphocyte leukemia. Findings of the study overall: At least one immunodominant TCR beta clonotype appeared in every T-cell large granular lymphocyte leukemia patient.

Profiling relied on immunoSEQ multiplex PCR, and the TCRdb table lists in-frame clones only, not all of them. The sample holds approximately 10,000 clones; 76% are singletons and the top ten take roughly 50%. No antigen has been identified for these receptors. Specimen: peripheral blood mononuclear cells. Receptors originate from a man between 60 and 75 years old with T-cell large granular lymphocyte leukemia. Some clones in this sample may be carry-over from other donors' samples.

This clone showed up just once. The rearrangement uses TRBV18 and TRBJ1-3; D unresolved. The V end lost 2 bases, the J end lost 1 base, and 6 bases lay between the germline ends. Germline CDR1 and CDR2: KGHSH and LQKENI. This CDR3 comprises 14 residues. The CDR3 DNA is TGTGCCAGCTCACCAAAGACTTCTGGAAACACCATATATTTT. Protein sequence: CASSPKTSGNTIYF.

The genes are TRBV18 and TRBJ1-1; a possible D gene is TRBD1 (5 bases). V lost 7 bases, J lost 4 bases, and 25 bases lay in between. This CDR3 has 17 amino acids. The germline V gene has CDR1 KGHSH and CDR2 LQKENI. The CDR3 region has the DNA TGTGCCAGCTATTTTAGCGGGGGTGCCCTAGACACCACTGAAGCTTTCTTT. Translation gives CASYFSGGALDTTEAFF. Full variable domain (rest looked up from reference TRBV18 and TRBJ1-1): NAGVMQNPRHLVRRRGQEARLRCSPMKGHSHVYWYRQLPEEGLKFMVYLQKENIIDESGMPKERFSAEFPKEGPSILRIQQVVRGDSAAYFCASYFSGGALDTTEAFFGQGTRLTVV.

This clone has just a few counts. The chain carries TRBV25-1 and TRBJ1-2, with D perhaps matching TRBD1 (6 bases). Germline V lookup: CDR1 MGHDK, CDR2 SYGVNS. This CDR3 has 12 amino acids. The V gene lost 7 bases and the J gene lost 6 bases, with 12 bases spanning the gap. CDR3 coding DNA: TGTGCCAGCACCCAACAGGGAAATGGCTACACCTTC. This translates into CASTQQGNGYTF.

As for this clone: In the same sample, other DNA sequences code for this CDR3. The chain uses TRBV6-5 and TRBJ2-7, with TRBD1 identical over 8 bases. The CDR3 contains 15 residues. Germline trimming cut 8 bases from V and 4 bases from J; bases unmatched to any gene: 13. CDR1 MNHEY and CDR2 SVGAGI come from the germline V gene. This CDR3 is CASRPTRTGRYEQYF. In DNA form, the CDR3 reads TGTGCCAGCCGCCCTACTCGGACAGGGAGGTACGAGCAGTACTTC.

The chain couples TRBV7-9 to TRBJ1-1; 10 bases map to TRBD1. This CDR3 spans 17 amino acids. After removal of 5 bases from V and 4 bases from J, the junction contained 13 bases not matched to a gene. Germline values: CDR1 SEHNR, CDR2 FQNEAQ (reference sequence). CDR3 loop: CASSPPRTGGAFTEAFF. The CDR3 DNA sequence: TGTGCCAGCAGCCCCCCGCGGACAGGGGGTGCGTTCACTGAAGCTTTCTTT.

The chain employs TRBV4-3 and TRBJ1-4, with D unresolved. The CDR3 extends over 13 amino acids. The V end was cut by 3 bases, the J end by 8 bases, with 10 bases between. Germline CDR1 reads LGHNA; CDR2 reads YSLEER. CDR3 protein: CASSHLTGEKLFF. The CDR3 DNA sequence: TGCGCCAGCAGCCACTTGACTGGAGAAAAACTGTTTTTT.

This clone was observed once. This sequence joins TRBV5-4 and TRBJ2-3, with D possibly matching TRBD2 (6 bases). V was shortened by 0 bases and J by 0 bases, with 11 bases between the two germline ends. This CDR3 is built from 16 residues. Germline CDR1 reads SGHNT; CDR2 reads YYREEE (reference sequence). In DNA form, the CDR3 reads TGTGCCAGCAGCTTGGAAGCTAGCGCTAGCACAGATACGCAGTATTTT. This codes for CASSLEASASTDTQYF.

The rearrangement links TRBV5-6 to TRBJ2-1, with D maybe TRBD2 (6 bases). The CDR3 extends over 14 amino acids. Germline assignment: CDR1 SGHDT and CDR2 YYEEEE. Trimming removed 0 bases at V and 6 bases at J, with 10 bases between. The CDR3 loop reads CASSLGLVFNEQFF. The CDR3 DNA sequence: TGTGCCAGCAGCTTGGGACTAGTATTCAATGAGCAGTTCTTC.

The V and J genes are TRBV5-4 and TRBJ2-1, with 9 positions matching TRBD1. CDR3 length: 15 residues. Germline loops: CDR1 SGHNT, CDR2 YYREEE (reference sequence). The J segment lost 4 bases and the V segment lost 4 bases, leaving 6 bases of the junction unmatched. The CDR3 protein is CASSPRTGVYNEQFF. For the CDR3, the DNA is TGTGCCAGCAGCCCTAGGACAGGGGTTTACAATGAGCAGTTCTTC.

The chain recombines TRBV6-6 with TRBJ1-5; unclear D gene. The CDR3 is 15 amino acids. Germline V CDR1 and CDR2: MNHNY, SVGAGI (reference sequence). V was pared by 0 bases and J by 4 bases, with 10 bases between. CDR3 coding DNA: TGTGCCAGCAGTTACTCGACGGGTCTAAATCAGCCCCAGCATTTT. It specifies CASSYSTGLNQPQHF.

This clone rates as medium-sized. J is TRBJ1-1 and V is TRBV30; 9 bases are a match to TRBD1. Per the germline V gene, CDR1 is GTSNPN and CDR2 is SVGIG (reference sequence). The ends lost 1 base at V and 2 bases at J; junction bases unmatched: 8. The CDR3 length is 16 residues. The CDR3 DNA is TGTGCCTGGAGTGGGGGACAGGGTGGCCAAAACACTGAAGCTTTCTTT. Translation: CAWSGGQGGQNTEAFF.

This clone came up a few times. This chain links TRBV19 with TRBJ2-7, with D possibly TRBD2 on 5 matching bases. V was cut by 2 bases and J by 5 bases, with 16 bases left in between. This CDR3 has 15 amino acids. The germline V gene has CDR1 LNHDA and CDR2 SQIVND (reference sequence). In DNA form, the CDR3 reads TGTGCCAGTAGTATAATTTACGAGGGCCAGGACGAGCAGTACTTC. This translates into CASSIIYEGQDEQYF. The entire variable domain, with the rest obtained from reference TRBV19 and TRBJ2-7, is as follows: DGGITQSPKYLFRKEGQNVTLSCEQNLNHDAMYWYRQDPGQGLRLIYYSQIVNDFQKGDIAEGYSVSREKKESFPLTVTSAQKNPTAFYLCASSIIYEGQDEQYFGPGTRLTVT.

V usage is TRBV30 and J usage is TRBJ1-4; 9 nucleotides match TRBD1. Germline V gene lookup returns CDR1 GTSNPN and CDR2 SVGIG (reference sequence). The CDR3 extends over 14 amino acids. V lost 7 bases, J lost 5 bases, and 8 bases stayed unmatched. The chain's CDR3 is CAFGAGTGNEKLFF. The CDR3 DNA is TGTGCCTTCGGGGCCGGGACAGGGAATGAAAAACTGTTTTTT.

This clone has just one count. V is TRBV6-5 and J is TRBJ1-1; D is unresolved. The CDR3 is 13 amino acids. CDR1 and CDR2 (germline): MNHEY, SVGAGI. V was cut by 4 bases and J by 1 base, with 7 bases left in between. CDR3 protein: CASSLNWNTEAFF. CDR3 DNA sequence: TGTGCCAGCAGTTTGAATTGGAACACTGAAGCTTTCTTT.

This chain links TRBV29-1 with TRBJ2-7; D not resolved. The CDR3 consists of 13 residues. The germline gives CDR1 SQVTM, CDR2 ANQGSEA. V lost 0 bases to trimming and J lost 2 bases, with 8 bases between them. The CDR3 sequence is CSVEDTFTYEQYF. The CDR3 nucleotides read TGCAGCGTTGAAGATACATTTACCTACGAGCAGTACTTC.

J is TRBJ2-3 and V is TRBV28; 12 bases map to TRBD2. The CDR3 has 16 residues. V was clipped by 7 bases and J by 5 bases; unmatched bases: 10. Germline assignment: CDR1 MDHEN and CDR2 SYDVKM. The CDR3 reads CASTATSGSLLDTQYF. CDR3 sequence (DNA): TGTGCCAGCACCGCGACTAGCGGGAGTCTACTAGATACGCAGTATTTT.

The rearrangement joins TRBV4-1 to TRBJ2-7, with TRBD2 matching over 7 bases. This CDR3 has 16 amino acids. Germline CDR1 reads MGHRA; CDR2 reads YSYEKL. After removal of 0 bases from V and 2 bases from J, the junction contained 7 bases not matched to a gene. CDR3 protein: CASSQEDRGVAYEQYF. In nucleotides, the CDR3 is TGCGCCAGCAGCCAAGAAGATCGGGGGGTAGCCTACGAGCAGTACTTC.

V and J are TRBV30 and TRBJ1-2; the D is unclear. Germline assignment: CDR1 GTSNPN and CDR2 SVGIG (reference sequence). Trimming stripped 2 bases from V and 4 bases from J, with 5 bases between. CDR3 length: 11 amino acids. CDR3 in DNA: TGTGCCTGGAGTCTAGGCTATGGCTACACCTTC. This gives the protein CAWSLGYGYTF.

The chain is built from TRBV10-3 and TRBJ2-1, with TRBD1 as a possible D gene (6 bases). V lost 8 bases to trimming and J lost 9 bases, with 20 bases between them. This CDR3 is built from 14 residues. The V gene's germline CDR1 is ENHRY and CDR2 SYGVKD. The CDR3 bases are TGTGCCATCGCAACGGGACACCAGGAAGGTGAGCAGTTCTTC. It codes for CAIATGHQEGEQFF.

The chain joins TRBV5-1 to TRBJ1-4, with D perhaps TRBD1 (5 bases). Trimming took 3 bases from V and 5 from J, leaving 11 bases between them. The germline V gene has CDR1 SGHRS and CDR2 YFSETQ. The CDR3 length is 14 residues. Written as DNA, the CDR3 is TGCGCCAGCAGCTCAGGGTTCCTAAATGAAAAACTGTTTTTT. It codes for CASSSGFLNEKLFF.

CDR3 in DNA: TGTGCCACCAGCAGAGATGGATCGACTTCTTTTCCCCAAAACATTCAGTACTTC. It specifies CATSRDGSTSFPQNIQYF. The genes are TRBV15 and TRBJ2-4; D remains unclear. The V end was cut by 0 bases, the J end by 5 bases, with 20 bases between. The CDR3 runs to 18 residues. Germline V CDR1 and CDR2: LNHNV, YYDKDF (reference sequence). Full variable domain (remainder filled in from reference TRBV15 and TRBJ2-4): DAMVIQNPRYQVTQFGKPVTLSCSQTLNHNVMYWYQQKSSQAPKLLFHYYDKDFNNEADTPDNFQSRRPNTSFCFLDIRSPGLGDTAMYLCATSRDGSTSFPQNIQYFGAGTRLSVL.

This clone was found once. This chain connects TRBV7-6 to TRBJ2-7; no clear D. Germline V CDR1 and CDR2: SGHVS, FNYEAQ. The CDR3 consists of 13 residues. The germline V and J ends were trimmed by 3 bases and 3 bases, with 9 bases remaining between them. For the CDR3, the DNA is TGTGCCAGCAGCTTGGCCGGAAACTACGAGCAGTACTTC. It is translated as CASSLAGNYEQYF.

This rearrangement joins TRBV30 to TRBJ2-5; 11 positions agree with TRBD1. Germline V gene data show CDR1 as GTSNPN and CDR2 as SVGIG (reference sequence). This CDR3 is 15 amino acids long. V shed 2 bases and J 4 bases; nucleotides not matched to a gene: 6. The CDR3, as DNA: TGTGCCTGGAGTACTACCGGGACAGGGGGAGAGACCCAGTACTTC. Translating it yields CAWSTTGTGGETQYF.

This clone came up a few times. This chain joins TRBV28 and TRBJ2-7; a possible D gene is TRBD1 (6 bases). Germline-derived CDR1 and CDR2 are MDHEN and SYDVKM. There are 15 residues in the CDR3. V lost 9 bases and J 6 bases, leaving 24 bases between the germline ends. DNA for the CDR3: TGTGCCAGTCCTCCGTCAGGGGACCGACCAGGCGAGCAGTACTTC. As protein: CASPPSGDRPGEQYF.

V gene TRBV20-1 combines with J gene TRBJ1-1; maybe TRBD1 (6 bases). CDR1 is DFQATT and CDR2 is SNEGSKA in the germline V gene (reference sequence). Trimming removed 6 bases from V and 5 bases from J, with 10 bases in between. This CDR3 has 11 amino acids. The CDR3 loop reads CSAYRATEAFF. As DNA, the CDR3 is TGCAGTGCATACAGGGCTACTGAAGCTTTCTTT.

The DNA of the CDR3 is TGTGCCAGCTCACTCTATCCCGGGACTGAAGGCTATGGCTACACCTTC. The encoded protein is CASSLYPGTEGYGYTF. This rearrangement joins TRBV18 to TRBJ1-2, with D perhaps matching TRBD1 (5 bases). This CDR3 contains 16 residues. The germline V gene encodes CDR1 KGHSH and CDR2 LQKENI. V lost 4 bases to trimming and J lost 4 bases, with 19 bases between them.

The CDR3 DNA reads as TGTGCCAGCAGCTTAGAGGGTTATTACAATGAGCAGTTCTTC. Its translation: CASSLEGYYNEQFF. The rearrangement links TRBV27 to TRBJ2-1, with D perhaps matching TRBD2 (5 bases). Germline CDR1 reads MNHEY; CDR2 reads SMNVEV (reference sequence). The CDR3 contains 14 residues. The germline V and J ends were trimmed by 6 bases and 4 bases, with 13 bases remaining between them.

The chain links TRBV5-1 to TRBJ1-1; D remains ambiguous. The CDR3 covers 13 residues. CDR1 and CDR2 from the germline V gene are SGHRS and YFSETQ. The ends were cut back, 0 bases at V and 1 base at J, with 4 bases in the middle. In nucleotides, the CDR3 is TGCGCCAGCAGCTTGGTCCGGAACACTGAAGCTTTCTTT. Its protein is CASSLVRNTEAFF.

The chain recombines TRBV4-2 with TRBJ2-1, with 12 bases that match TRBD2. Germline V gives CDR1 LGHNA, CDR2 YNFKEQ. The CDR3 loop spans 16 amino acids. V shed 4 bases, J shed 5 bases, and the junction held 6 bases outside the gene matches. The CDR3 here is CASSLMGLAGDNEQFF. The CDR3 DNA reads TGTGCCAGCAGCCTAATGGGACTAGCGGGTGACAATGAGCAGTTCTTC.

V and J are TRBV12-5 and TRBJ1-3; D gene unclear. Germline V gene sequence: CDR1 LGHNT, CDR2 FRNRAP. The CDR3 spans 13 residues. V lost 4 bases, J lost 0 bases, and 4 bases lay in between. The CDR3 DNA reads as TGTGCTAGTGGTTACACCTCTGGAAACACCATATATTTT. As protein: CASGYTSGNTIYF.